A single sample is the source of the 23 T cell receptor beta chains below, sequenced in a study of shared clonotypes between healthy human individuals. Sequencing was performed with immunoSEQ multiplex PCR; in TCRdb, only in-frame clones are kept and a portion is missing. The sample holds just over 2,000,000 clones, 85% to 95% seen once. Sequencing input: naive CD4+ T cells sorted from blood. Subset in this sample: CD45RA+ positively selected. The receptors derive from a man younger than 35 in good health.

The CDR3 nucleotides are TGTGCCAGCAGCTTAGGTCCCAGGGACAATGAGCAGTTCTTC. Translated: CASSLGPRDNEQFF. This rearrangement joins TRBV7-3 to TRBJ2-1, with D possibly matching TRBD1 (5 bases). Germline V gives CDR1 SGHTA, CDR2 FQGTGA. The CDR3 length is 14 residues. Trimming pared 2 bases from V and 5 bases from J, leaving 10 bases between.

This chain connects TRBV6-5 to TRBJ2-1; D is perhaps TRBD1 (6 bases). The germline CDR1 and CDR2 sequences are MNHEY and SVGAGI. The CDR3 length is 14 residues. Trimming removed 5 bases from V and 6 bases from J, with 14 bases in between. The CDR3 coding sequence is TGTGCCAGCAGTATGCCCGACAGGCCCAATGAGCAGTTCTTC. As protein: CASSMPDRPNEQFF.

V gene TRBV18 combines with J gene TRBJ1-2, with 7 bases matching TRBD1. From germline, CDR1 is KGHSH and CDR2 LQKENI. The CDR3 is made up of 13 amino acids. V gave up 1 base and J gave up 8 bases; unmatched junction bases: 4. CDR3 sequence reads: CASSPQQGNGYTF. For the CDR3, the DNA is TGTGCCAGCTCACCACAACAGGGGAACGGCTACACCTTC.

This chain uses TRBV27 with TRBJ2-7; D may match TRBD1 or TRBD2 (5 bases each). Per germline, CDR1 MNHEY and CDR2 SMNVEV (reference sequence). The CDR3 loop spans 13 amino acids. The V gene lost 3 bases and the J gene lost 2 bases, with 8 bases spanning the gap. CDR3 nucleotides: TGTGCCAGCAGTTTCGAGGGACCCTACGAGCAGTACTTC. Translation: CASSFEGPYEQYF.

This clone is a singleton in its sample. This CDR3 is CASSARTSGGGSYNEQFF. As DNA, the CDR3 is TGTGCCAGCAGCGCCCGGACTAGCGGGGGTGGCTCCTACAATGAGCAGTTCTTC. The chain combines TRBV5-4 with TRBJ2-1; 13 positions match TRBD2. This CDR3 has 18 residues. V lost 4 bases to trimming and J lost 0 bases; unmatched junction nucleotides: 7. From germline, CDR1 is SGHNT and CDR2 YYREEE (reference sequence).

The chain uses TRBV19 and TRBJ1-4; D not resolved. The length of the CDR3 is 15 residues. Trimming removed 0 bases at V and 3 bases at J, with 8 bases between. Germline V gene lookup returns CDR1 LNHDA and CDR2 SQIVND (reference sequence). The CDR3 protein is CASSIDWQPNEKLFF. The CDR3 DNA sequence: TGTGCCAGTAGTATAGATTGGCAGCCTAATGAAAAACTGTTTTTT.

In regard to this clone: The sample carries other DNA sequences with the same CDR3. The CDR3 loop is CASSYGQGGNQPQHF. Here the CDR3 DNA reads TGTGCCAGCAGTTATGGACAGGGCGGCAATCAGCCCCAGCATTTT. The gene calls are TRBV6-6 and TRBJ1-5, with TRBD1 identical over 8 bases. V shed 3 bases, J shed 2 bases, and the junction held 3 bases outside the gene matches. The length of the CDR3 is 15 residues. Germline CDR1 reads MNHNY; CDR2 reads SVGAGI (reference sequence).

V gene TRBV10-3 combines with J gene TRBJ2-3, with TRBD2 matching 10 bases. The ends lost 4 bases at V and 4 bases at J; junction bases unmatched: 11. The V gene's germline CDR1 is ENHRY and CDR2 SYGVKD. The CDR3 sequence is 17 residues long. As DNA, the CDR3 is TGTGCCATCAGTGCCACCTCAGCGGGAGGGCCCGCAGATACGCAGTATTTT. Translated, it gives CAISATSAGGPADTQYF.

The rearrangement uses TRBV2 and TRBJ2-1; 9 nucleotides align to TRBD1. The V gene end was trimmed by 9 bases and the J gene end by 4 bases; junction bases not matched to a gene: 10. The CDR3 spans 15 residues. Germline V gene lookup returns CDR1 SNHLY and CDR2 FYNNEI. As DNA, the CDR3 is TGTGCCAGTTCCCCGGACAGGGGAGGTTACAATGAGCAGTTCTTC. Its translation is CASSPDRGGYNEQFF.

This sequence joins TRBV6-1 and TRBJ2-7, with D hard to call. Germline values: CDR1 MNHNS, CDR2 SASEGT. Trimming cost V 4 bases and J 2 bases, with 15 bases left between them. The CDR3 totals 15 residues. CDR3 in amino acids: CASSAEGRGPYEQYF. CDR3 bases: TGTGCCAGCAGTGCGGAAGGGCGTGGTCCCTACGAGCAGTACTTC.

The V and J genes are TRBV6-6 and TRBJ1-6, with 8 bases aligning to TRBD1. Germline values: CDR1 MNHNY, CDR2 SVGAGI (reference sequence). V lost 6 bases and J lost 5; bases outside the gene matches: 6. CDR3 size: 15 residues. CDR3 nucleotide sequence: TGTGCCAGCAGCTACCTGACAGGGGATAATTCACCCCTCCACTTT. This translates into CASSYLTGDNSPLHF.

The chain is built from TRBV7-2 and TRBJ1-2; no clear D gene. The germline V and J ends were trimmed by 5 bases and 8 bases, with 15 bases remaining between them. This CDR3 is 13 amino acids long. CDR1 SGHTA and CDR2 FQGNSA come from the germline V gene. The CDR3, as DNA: TGTGCCAGCAGCGAACTCGGGGAAAGCGGCTACACCTTC. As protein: CASSELGESGYTF. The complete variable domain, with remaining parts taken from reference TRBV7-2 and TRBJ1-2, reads GAGVSQSPSNKVTEKGKDVELRCDPISGHTALYWYRQSLGQGLEFLIYFQGNSAPDKSGLPSDRFSAERTGGSVSTLTIQRTQQEDSAVYLCASSELGESGYTFGSGTRLTVV.

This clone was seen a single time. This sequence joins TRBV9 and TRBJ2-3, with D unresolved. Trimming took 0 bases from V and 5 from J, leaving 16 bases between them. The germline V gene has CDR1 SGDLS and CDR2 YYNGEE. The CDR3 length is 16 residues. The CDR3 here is CASSVATGKYRDTQYF. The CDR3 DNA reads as TGTGCCAGCAGCGTAGCCACCGGAAAATATAGAGATACGCAGTATTTT.

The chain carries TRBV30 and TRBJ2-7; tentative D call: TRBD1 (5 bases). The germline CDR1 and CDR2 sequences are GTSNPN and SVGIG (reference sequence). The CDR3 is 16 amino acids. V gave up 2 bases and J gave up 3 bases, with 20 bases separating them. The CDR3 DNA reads TGTGCCTGGAGTTACTTCCTGGGGCATCAGAACTACGAGCAGTACTTC. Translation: CAWSYFLGHQNYEQYF.

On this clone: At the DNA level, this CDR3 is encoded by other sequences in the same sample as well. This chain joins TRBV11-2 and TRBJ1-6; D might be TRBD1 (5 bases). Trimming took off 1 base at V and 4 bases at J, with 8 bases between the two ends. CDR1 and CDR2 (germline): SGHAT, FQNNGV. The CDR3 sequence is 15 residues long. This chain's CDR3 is CASSLGQGYNSPLHF. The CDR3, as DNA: TGTGCCAGCAGCTTAGGGCAGGGTTATAATTCACCCCTCCACTTT.

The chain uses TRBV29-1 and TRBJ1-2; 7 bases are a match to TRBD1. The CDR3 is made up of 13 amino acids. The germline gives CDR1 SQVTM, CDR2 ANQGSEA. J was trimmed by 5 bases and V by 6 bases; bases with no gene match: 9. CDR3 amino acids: CSVRQGGVYGYTF. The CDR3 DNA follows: TGCAGCGTCCGACAGGGAGGGGTTTATGGCTACACCTTC.

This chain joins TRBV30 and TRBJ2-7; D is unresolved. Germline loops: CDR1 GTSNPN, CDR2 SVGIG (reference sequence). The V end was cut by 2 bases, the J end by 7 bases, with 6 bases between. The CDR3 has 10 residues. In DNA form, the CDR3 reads TGTGCCTGGAGTCAGGAAGAGCAGTACTTC. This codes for CAWSQEEQYF.

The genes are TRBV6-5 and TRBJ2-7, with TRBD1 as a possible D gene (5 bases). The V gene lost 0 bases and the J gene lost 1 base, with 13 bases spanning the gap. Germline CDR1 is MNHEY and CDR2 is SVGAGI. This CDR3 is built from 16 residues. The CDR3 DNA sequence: TGTGCCAGCAGTTACTCTTTCGCGCAGGGATCCTACGAGCAGTACTTC. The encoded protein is CASSYSFAQGSYEQYF.

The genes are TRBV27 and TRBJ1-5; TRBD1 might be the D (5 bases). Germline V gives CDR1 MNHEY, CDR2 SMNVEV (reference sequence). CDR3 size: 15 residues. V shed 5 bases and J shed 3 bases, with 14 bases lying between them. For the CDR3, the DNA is TGTGCCAGCAGTAGACAGCGAGATAACAATCAGCCCCAGCATTTT. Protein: CASSRQRDNNQPQHF.

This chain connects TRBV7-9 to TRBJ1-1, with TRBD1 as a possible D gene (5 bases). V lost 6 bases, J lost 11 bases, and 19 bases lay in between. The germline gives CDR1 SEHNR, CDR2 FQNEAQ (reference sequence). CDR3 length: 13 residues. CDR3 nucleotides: TGTGCCAGCAGGATGGGGCAGGGAGGCTCGGCTTTCTTT. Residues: CASRMGQGGSAFF.

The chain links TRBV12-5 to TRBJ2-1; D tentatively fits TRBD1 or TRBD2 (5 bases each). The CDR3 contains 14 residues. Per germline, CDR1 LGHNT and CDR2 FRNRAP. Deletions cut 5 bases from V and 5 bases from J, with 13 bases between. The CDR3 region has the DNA TGTGCTAGTGGTCCCTCCATGGGGGACAATGAGCAGTTCTTC. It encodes CASGPSMGDNEQFF.

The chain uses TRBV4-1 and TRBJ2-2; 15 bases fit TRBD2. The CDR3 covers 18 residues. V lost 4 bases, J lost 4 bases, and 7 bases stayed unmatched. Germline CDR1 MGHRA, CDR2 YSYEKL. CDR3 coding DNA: TGCGCCAGCAGCCCCCGGACTAGCGGGGGGGCCGGCACCGGGGAGCTGTTTTTT. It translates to CASSPRTSGGAGTGELFF.

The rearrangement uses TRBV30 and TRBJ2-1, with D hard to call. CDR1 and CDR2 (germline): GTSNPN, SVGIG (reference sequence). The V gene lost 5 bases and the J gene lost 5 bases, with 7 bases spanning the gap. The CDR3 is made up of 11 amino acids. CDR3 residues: CAWAPNNEQFF. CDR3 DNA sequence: TGTGCCTGGGCACCCAACAATGAGCAGTTCTTC.